This T cell receptor (beta chain) was sequenced for a study of vaccination and CD4 T cells after COVID-19. This clonotype appeared a few times. Its antigen is unidentified. The CDR3 totals 16 residues. The J segment lost 2 bases and the V segment lost 5 bases, leaving 7 bases of the junction unmatched. Germline V CDR1 and CDR2: MNHEY, SVGEGT. Cultured CD4+ T cell DNA underwent sequencing with the Oncomine TCR Beta short-read assay. TCRdb passed the PCR reads through MiXCR, listing each CDR3 protein once. The data hold about 16,000 distinct CDR3 sequences, with about 56% observed a single time. Treatment meaning: approximately 10-day PBMC culture with coronavirus spike peptide pools or control peptides (ViraFEST assay).

The V and J genes are TRBV6-2 or TRBV6-3 and TRBJ1-2, with TRBD1 matching over 11 bases. The sequencing sample was made of CD4+ T cells from blood, cultured in vitro. This receptor was identified in a human donor who had recovered from COVID-19. CDR3 residues: CASSDPGTGGNYGYTF. DNA of the CDR3: TGTGCCAGCAGTGACCCCGGGACAGGGGGAAACTATGGCTACACCTTC.